This entry lists 32 T cell receptor beta chains sequenced from one sample in a study of blood T cell repertoires in COVID-19. The data were produced by immunoSEQ multiplex PCR, yet TCRdb's version contains in-frame clones alone and is incomplete. The profile shows 200,000 to 250,000 clones, about 88% of them singletons. Specimen: peripheral blood. The receptors were sampled from a woman aged 40 to 49 who had recovered from COVID-19.

The chain couples TRBV5-1 to TRBJ2-5, with a possible D match to TRBD2 (5 bases). Germline V CDR1 and CDR2: SGHRS, YFSETQ. CDR3 length: 13 amino acids. V gave up 3 bases and J gave up 5 bases, with 11 bases separating them. The CDR3 DNA sequence: TGCGCCAGCAGCTCCCCCCGCGGGGAGACCCAGTACTTC. Its translation is CASSSPRGETQYF.

V is TRBV5-6 and J is TRBJ1-6, with a weak D call TRBD1 (6 bases). This CDR3 is 16 amino acids long. Per the germline V gene, CDR1 is SGHDT and CDR2 is YYEEEE. Trimming removed 4 bases at V and 3 bases at J, with 14 bases between. CDR3 nucleotide sequence: TGTGCCAGCAGCACCTCAGGGGATAGCTATAATTCACCCCTCCACTTT. Translating gives CASSTSGDSYNSPLHF.

This rearrangement joins TRBV19 to TRBJ2-5; 7 nucleotides align to TRBD1. The V segment lost 7 bases and the J segment 5 bases; nucleotides outside the gene matches: 10. The CDR3 consists of 14 residues. Germline CDR1 reads LNHDA; CDR2 reads SQIVND (reference sequence). The CDR3 nucleotides are TGTGCCAGTAACCAAGGACAGGTCGGGGAGACCCAGTACTTC. This sequence encodes CASNQGQVGETQYF.

This rearrangement joins TRBV20-1 to TRBJ1-1; D remains unclear. This CDR3 has 11 residues. Looked up from germline, CDR1 is DFQATT and CDR2 is SNEGSKA (reference sequence). The CDR3 DNA is TGCAGCACAACAGTGGGCACTGAAGCTTTCTTT. The encoded protein is CSTTVGTEAFF.

The rearrangement uses TRBV7-3 and TRBJ2-5, with D possibly TRBD1 on 6 matching bases. Looked up from germline, CDR1 is SGHTA and CDR2 is FQGTGA. CDR3 length equals 13 residues. The ends were cut back, 5 bases at V and 6 bases at J, with 13 bases in the middle. This chain's CDR3 is CASSRNRDQTQYF. The CDR3 DNA reads TGTGCCAGCAGCCGTAACAGGGATCAGACCCAGTACTTC.

The chain is built from TRBV10-3 and TRBJ2-7, with 9 bases aligning to TRBD1. J was trimmed by 3 bases and V by 6 bases; bases with no gene match: 12. CDR1 ENHRY and CDR2 SYGVKD come from the germline V gene. The CDR3 length is 16 residues. CDR3 sequence: CAISRDGGQGIYEQYF. The DNA for the CDR3 is TGTGCCATCAGCCGAGACGGCGGACAGGGGATCTACGAGCAGTACTTC.

This sequence joins TRBV19 and TRBJ2-1, with a possible D match to TRBD1 (6 bases). This CDR3 region has 16 residues. V was pared by 7 bases and J by 6 bases, with 22 bases between. Per the germline V gene, CDR1 is LNHDA and CDR2 is SQIVND (reference sequence). The CDR3 spells CASTPGEAAFGNEQFF. For the CDR3, the DNA is TGTGCCAGTACCCCAGGGGAAGCGGCCTTCGGCAATGAGCAGTTCTTC.

The chain has TRBV9 and TRBJ1-6; tentative D call: TRBD1 (5 bases). CDR1 and CDR2 (germline): SGDLS, YYNGEE. Between the trimmed V and J ends, which lost 1 base and 6 bases, there was a span of 20 bases. The CDR3 spans 18 residues. The CDR3 protein is CASSVQRGQGGLNSPLHF. CDR3 nucleotide sequence: TGTGCCAGCAGCGTACAGCGGGGCCAGGGAGGCCTTAATTCACCCCTCCACTTT.

The chain links TRBV5-1 to TRBJ2-2; 10 bases map to TRBD1. CDR1 and CDR2 (germline): SGHRS, YFSETQ. Germline trimming cut 3 bases from V and 4 bases from J; bases unmatched to any gene: 6. The CDR3 consists of 16 residues. CDR3 DNA sequence: TGCGCCAGCAGCTCCCAGACAGGGGGCAGCACCGGGGAGCTGTTTTTT. Its translation is CASSSQTGGSTGELFF.

The chain recombines TRBV7-6 with TRBJ2-3; tentatively, D is TRBD1 (5 bases). Germline V CDR1 and CDR2: SGHVS, FNYEAQ. There are 16 residues in the CDR3. The V and J ends lost 4 bases and 1 base respectively, with 15 bases between them. The CDR3 sequence is CASSSRQFQGTDTQYF. In DNA, the CDR3 is TGTGCCAGCAGCTCCCGACAGTTTCAAGGCACAGATACGCAGTATTTT.

The rearrangement uses TRBV24-1 and TRBJ1-5; D possibly corresponds to TRBD1 (6 bases). V lost 5 bases, J lost 4 bases, and 8 bases lay in between. Germline V CDR1 and CDR2: KGHDR, SFDVKD. This CDR3 is 13 amino acids long. CDR3 protein: CATSAGDNQPQHF. The DNA of the CDR3 is TGTGCCACCAGTGCAGGGGATAATCAGCCCCAGCATTTT.

The CDR3 region has the DNA TGCGCCAGCAGCCAAGGACAGTTCACAGATACGCAGTATTTT. Amino acids: CASSQGQFTDTQYF. The J gene is TRBJ2-3, the V gene TRBV4-1, with D perhaps matching TRBD1 (5 bases). The CDR3 totals 14 residues. Germline V gene lookup returns CDR1 MGHRA and CDR2 YSYEKL. The V end lost 1 base, the J end lost 2 bases, and 7 bases lay between the germline ends.

The genes are TRBV5-6 and TRBJ2-4, with TRBD1 matching 11 bases. V dropped 3 bases and J dropped 6; count of bases not matched to a gene: 8. The CDR3 has 16 amino acids. Germline values: CDR1 SGHDT, CDR2 YYEEEE. CDR3 nucleotide sequence: TGTGCCAGCAGCTCGCCCCGGGACAGGGGGGGAAACATTCAGTACTTC. It yields the protein CASSSPRDRGGNIQYF.

The chain employs TRBV7-9 and TRBJ2-5, with 7 bases fitting TRBD1. J was trimmed by 1 base and V by 1 base; bases with no gene match: 3. The CDR3 consists of 15 residues. Germline V lookup: CDR1 SEHNR, CDR2 FQNEAQ (reference sequence). In DNA form, the CDR3 reads TGTGCCAGCAGCTTAGAAGGGACAGTCCAAGAGACCCAGTACTTC. Translated, it gives CASSLEGTVQETQYF.

The chain uses TRBV3-1 (or the pseudogene TRBV3-2) and TRBJ1-3; the D gene is possibly TRBD1 (5 bases). Germline-derived CDR1 and CDR2 are LGHDT and YNNKEL (reference sequence). V gave up 1 base and J gave up 7 bases, with 11 bases separating them. This CDR3 has 14 residues. The CDR3 DNA is TGTGCCAGCAGCCAAGTTGGACAAGTCAACACCATATATTTT. This gives the protein CASSQVGQVNTIYF.

The V call is TRBV28, the J call TRBJ2-7; tentatively, D is TRBD2 (6 bases). This CDR3 region has 17 residues. V was cut by 3 bases and J by 0 bases, with 18 bases left in between. Per the germline V gene, CDR1 is MDHEN and CDR2 is SYDVKM. The DNA of the CDR3 is TGTGCCAGCAGTTTTGTTGTGGGACTCAGGGCCTCCTACGAGCAGTACTTC. Residues: CASSFVVGLRASYEQYF.

This clone was seen more than once but under ten times. V gene TRBV18 combines with J gene TRBJ1-5; 9 bases match TRBD1. The germline V gene has CDR1 KGHSH and CDR2 LQKENI. V shed 3 bases and J 6 bases; nucleotides not matched to a gene: 6. The CDR3 runs 15 residues. CDR3 coding DNA: TGTGCCAGCTCACCCTGGACAGGGGAAGGTCAGCCCCAGCATTTT. It codes for CASSPWTGEGQPQHF.

This chain links TRBV11-3 with TRBJ2-2, with 7 positions matching TRBD2. Germline lookup yields CDR1 SGHNT and CDR2 YENEEA. The V segment lost 2 bases and the J segment 1 base; nucleotides outside the gene matches: 10. The CDR3 runs 18 residues. CDR3 region: CASSLLPSGGVNTGELFF. The CDR3 bases are TGTGCCAGCAGCTTACTCCCTAGCGGTGGGGTGAACACCGGGGAGCTGTTTTTT.

In the case of this clone: Other DNA sequences from this sample encode an identical CDR3 as well. The rearrangement links TRBV18 to TRBJ2-3; the D is unclear. Germline V CDR1 and CDR2: KGHSH, LQKENI. This CDR3 is 12 amino acids long. V was clipped by 3 bases and J by 2 bases, with 3 bases between them. CDR3 protein: CASSPYTDTQYF. The CDR3 nucleotides read TGTGCCAGCTCACCGTACACAGATACGCAGTATTTT.

V gene TRBV7-3 combines with J gene TRBJ2-3, with D perhaps matching TRBD1 (6 bases). Per germline, CDR1 SGHTA and CDR2 FQGTGA. The CDR3 is 18 residues long. The V and J ends lost 1 base and 0 bases respectively, with 17 bases between them. The CDR3 region has the DNA TGTGCCAGCAGCTTAAGCAGGGGACCTACCCCTAGCACAGATACGCAGTATTTT. It codes for CASSLSRGPTPSTDTQYF.

This chain uses TRBV4-2 with TRBJ1-6; D not resolved. Germline-derived CDR1 and CDR2 are LGHNA and YNFKEQ. V was pared by 4 bases and J by 10 bases, with 20 bases between. The CDR3 is 16 amino acids. The CDR3, as DNA: TGTGCCAGCAGCCGAGGATTCGAAAATGAGGAATCACCCCTCCACTTT. It translates to CASSRGFENEESPLHF.

In this sample, this clone turned up a few times. The genes are TRBV5-1 and TRBJ1-2; 7 bases map to TRBD1. This CDR3 has 16 residues. With 2 bases clipped from V and 2 bases from J, the junction kept 9 bases outside the gene matches. Per germline, CDR1 SGHRS and CDR2 YFSETQ. The CDR3 DNA follows: TGCGCCAGCAGCTTTACCCGGGACAGCACCAACTATGGCTACACCTTC. Protein product: CASSFTRDSTNYGYTF.

The count of this clone is one. This sequence joins TRBV3-1 (or the pseudogene TRBV3-2) and TRBJ2-1; TRBD1 is a possible D gene (5 bases). Per germline, CDR1 LGHDT and CDR2 YNNKEL (reference sequence). The V gene lost 1 base and the J gene lost 4 bases, with 17 bases spanning the gap. This CDR3 has 17 amino acids. CDR3 sequence: CASSQATHRPPYNEQFF. CDR3 DNA: TGTGCCAGCAGCCAAGCTACCCACAGGCCCCCTTACAATGAGCAGTTCTTC.

This chain connects TRBV19 to TRBJ1-4; 9 bases line up with TRBD1. The J segment lost 5 bases and the V segment lost 3 bases, leaving 4 bases of the junction unmatched. The germline V gene has CDR1 LNHDA and CDR2 SQIVND (reference sequence). This CDR3 has 15 amino acids. The DNA of the CDR3 is TGTGCCAGTAGTATTGGGACAGGGAGGAATGAAAAACTGTTTTTT. It codes for CASSIGTGRNEKLFF. Variable domain in full (rest from reference TRBV19 and TRBJ1-4): DGGITQSPKYLFRKEGQNVTLSCEQNLNHDAMYWYRQDPGQGLRLIYYSQIVNDFQKGDIAEGYSVSREKKESFPLTVTSAQKNPTAFYLCASSIGTGRNEKLFFGSGTQLSVL.

The chain uses TRBV5-1 and TRBJ2-3; D perhaps matches TRBD1 (6 bases). The length of the CDR3 is 14 residues. CDR1 and CDR2 from the germline V gene are SGHRS and YFSETQ. V was cut by 2 bases and J by 2 bases, with 9 bases left in between. The CDR3 coding sequence is TGCGCCAGCAGCTTCGACAGGCCCACAGATACGCAGTATTTT. Translation gives CASSFDRPTDTQYF.

This chain connects TRBV5-4 to TRBJ2-1; 9 bases are a match to TRBD1. The CDR3 spans 16 residues. V was pared by 4 bases and J by 9 bases, with 14 bases of the junction left unmatched. Germline V CDR1 and CDR2: SGHNT, YYREEE (reference sequence). CDR3 DNA: TGTGCCAGCAGCCTCAAGGACAGGGGTCATACCAGTGAGCAGTTCTTC. As protein: CASSLKDRGHTSEQFF.

The rearrangement uses TRBV5-6 and TRBJ2-5; D is perhaps TRBD1 (6 bases). V lost 0 bases, J lost 3 bases, and 15 bases lay in between. CDR3 length: 16 residues. Per the germline V gene, CDR1 is SGHDT and CDR2 is YYEEEE. The CDR3 loop is CASSLVTGTQKETQYF. Here the CDR3 DNA reads TGTGCCAGCAGCTTGGTAACCGGGACACAAAAAGAGACCCAGTACTTC. The full variable domain, its missing parts supplied by reference TRBV5-6 and TRBJ2-5, is DAGVTQSPTHLIKTRGQQVTLRCSPKSGHDTVSWYQQALGQGPQFIFQYYEEEERQRGNFPDRFSGHQFPNYSSELNVNALLLGDSALYLCASSLVTGTQKETQYFGPGTRLLVL.

This clone was counted a few times. This chain uses TRBV5-3 with TRBJ2-6; perhaps TRBD1 as D (5 bases). TRBV5-3 is an ORF; its function is uncertain. CDR3 size: 18 residues. Trimming removed 4 bases at V and 0 bases at J, with 17 bases between. The CDR3 DNA reads as TGTGCCAGAAGCCCAGAAAGGCAGGGTAGCTCTGGGGCCAACGTCCTGACTTTC. This gives the protein CARSPERQGSSGANVLTF.

The chain employs TRBV4-3 and TRBJ2-7; possibly TRBD2 for D (6 bases). V lost 1 base and J lost 3, with 13 bases in between. This CDR3 has 15 amino acids. Germline CDR1 and CDR2: LGHNA and YSLEER. DNA for the CDR3: TGCGCCAGCAGCCAAGGGAGGCGGGATTACTACGAGCAGTACTTC. This gives the protein CASSQGRRDYYEQYF.

This clone was counted a few times. The rearrangement joins TRBV10-1 to TRBJ2-5; no firm D call. V lost 2 bases to trimming and J lost 3 bases, with 7 bases between them. CDR1 is WNHNN, CDR2 SYGVQD, per germline (reference sequence). This CDR3 contains 13 residues. The CDR3, as DNA: TGCGCCAGCAGTGAGATGAGAGAAGAGACCCAGTACTTC. Its protein product is CASSEMREETQYF.

The sample holds one count of this clone. J is TRBJ1-2 and V is TRBV11-2, with D unresolved. Germline V lookup: CDR1 SGHAT, CDR2 FQNNGV. The CDR3 runs 15 residues. Trimming removed 2 bases at V and 2 bases at J, with 12 bases between. CDR3 sequence reads: CASSLIFGENYGYTF. CDR3 DNA sequence: TGTGCCAGCAGCTTAATCTTTGGAGAAAACTATGGCTACACCTTC.

The DNA of the CDR3 is TGTGCCAGCAGCACTCGGGACAGGGGTAATGAAAAACTGTTTTTT. It encodes CASSTRDRGNEKLFF. The rearrangement joins TRBV7-2 to TRBJ1-4; 10 positions agree with TRBD1. This CDR3 comprises 15 residues. Trimming at V came to 5 bases and at J to 4 bases, leaving 4 bases not matched to a gene. Germline V lookup: CDR1 SGHTA, CDR2 FQGNSA. Looking up the rest from reference TRBV7-2 and TRBJ1-4 gives the full variable domain: GAGVSQSPSNKVTEKGKDVELRCDPISGHTALYWYRQSLGQGLEFLIYFQGNSAPDKSGLPSDRFSAERTGGSVSTLTIQRTQQEDSAVYLCASSTRDRGNEKLFFGSGTQLSVL.